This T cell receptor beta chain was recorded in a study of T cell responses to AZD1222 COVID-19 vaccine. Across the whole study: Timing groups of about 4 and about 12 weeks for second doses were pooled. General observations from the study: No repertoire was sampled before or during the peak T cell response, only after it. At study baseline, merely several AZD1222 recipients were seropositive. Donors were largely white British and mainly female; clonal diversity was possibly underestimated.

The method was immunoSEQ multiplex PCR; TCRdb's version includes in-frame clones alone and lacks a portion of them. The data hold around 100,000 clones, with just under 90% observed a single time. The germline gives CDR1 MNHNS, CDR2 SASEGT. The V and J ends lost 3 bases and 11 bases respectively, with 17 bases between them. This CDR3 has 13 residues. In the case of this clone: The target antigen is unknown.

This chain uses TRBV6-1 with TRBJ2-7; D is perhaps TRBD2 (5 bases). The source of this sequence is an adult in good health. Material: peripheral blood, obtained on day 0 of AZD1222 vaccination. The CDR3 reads CASSDRGATAEYF. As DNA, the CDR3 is TGTGCCAGCAGTGATCGGGGAGCGACTGCGGAGTACTTC.